The T cell receptor (beta chain) described here comes from a study of CD8 T cells in ankylosing spondylitis. The study's findings and limits: Within peripheral blood, clones linked to disease were CD8+ and relatively rare. According to the report, clones linked to the disease were significantly enriched in matched synovial fluid samples taken from ankylosing spondylitis patients. Ankylosing spondylitis blood seemed to carry a telltale TCR beta motif made of several highly homologous variants.

TCRdb reanalysed the 5' RACE reads using MiXCR and keeps one entry per CDR3 protein. This table holds 200,000 to 300,000 distinct CDR3 sequences, 8% to 9.5% found once. This clonotype showed up many times. The antigen is not known. The sequence was obtained from a male donor with ankylosing spondylitis or in good health (not recorded which). Sequencing used blood, either unsorted or a sorted T cell fraction (not recorded which).

CDR3 in amino acids: CASSFGLDTEAFF. CDR3 nucleotides: TGTGCCAGCAGCTTCGGATTGGACACTGAAGCTTTCTTT. The chain couples TRBV5-6 to TRBJ1-1; D is undetermined. Trimming stripped 2 bases from V and 3 bases from J, with 8 bases between. The germline V gene has CDR1 SGHDT and CDR2 YYEEEE. There are 13 residues in the CDR3.